The 29 T cell receptor beta chains below were found in one sample sequenced in a study of blood T cell repertoires in COVID-19. Profiling relied on immunoSEQ multiplex PCR, and the TCRdb table lists in-frame clones only, not all of them. The sample has about 190,000 clones, over 75% seen once. Sequenced input: peripheral blood. The receptors come from a man aged 45 to 65 who had recovered from COVID-19.

The CDR3 coding sequence is TGTGCCAGCGGCCTTATGGAGTCCTGGTACAATGAGCAGTTCTTC. This codes for CASGLMESWYNEQFF. V gene TRBV11-3 combines with J gene TRBJ2-1; D is undetermined. Germline V lookup: CDR1 SGHNT, CDR2 YENEEA. This CDR3 contains 15 residues. The V end lost 8 bases, the J end lost 4 bases, and 18 bases lay between the germline ends. Together with reference TRBV11-3 and TRBJ2-1, the CDR3 gives the full variable domain: EAGVVQSPRYKIIEKKQPVAFWCNPISGHNTLYWYLQNLGQGPELLIRYENEEAVDDSQLPKDRFSAERLKGVDSTLKIQPAELGDSAVYLCASGLMESWYNEQFFGPGTRLTVL.

This clone was observed once. The gene calls are TRBV7-8 and TRBJ2-3, with D possibly being TRBD2 (6 bases). CDR3 length: 15 residues. Trimming took 5 bases from V and 3 from J, leaving 15 bases between them. Looked up from germline, CDR1 is SGHVS and CDR2 is FQNEAQ. CDR3 DNA sequence: TGTGCCAGCAGCCTCGGACTAATCAGGACAGATACGCAGTATTTT. Protein sequence: CASSLGLIRTDTQYF.

The chain links TRBV27 to TRBJ1-2; a possible D gene is TRBD1 (6 bases). The CDR3 covers 17 residues. Germline CDR1 reads MNHEY; CDR2 reads SMNVEV (reference sequence). Trimming took 3 bases from V and 1 from J, leaving 18 bases between them. The CDR3 loop reads CASSFITAVDSNYGYTF. The CDR3 coding sequence is TGTGCCAGCAGTTTTATTACTGCGGTGGACAGTAACTATGGCTACACCTTC.

The chain is built from TRBV29-1 and TRBJ2-5; 7 bases match TRBD2. The CDR3 sequence is 13 residues long. V shed 3 bases, J shed 1 base, and the junction held 2 bases outside the gene matches. CDR1 is SQVTM, CDR2 ANQGSEA, per germline. The CDR3 reads CSVDVAGQETQYF. The CDR3, as DNA: TGCAGCGTTGATGTAGCGGGCCAAGAGACCCAGTACTTC.

The rearrangement joins TRBV6-2 or TRBV6-3 to TRBJ1-2; maybe TRBD1 (6 bases). This CDR3 is built from 15 residues. Trimming pared 2 bases from V and 4 bases from J, leaving 14 bases between. Germline CDR1 reads MNHEY; CDR2 reads SVGEGT. In DNA, the CDR3 is TGTGCCAGCAGTTACCGGGACACCGGGCTCTATGGCTACACCTTC. Translating it yields CASSYRDTGLYGYTF.

V and J are TRBV29-1 and TRBJ2-2; D might be TRBD1 (6 bases). This CDR3 has 14 residues. Trimming removed 3 bases from V and 8 bases from J, with 16 bases in between. Germline-derived CDR1 and CDR2 are SQVTM and ANQGSEA. CDR3 region: CSVDVGQHGGELFF. The DNA of the CDR3 is TGCAGCGTTGACGTTGGACAGCATGGGGGGGAGCTGTTTTTT.

The genes are TRBV9 and TRBJ2-7; 8 nucleotides agree with TRBD2. The V and J ends lost 0 bases and 5 bases, in that order; junction bases with no gene match: 7. The CDR3 length is 15 residues. Germline V gives CDR1 SGDLS, CDR2 YYNGEE. This chain's CDR3 is CASSVGSGGFDEQYF. The CDR3 DNA reads TGTGCCAGCAGCGTAGGTTCGGGAGGGTTCGACGAGCAGTACTTC.

This chain joins TRBV3-1 (or the pseudogene TRBV3-2) and TRBJ2-2, with a weak D call TRBD2 (5 bases). Germline CDR1 reads LGHDT; CDR2 reads YNNKEL (reference sequence). The CDR3 has 14 residues. Between the trimmed V and J ends, which lost 4 bases and 2 bases, there was a span of 8 bases. The CDR3 DNA follows: TGTGCCAGCAGCCGGACTCCAAACACCGGGGAGCTGTTTTTT. The encoded protein is CASSRTPNTGELFF.

V is TRBV25-1 and J is TRBJ2-7; maybe TRBD1 (6 bases). CDR1 and CDR2 from the germline V gene are MGHDK and SYGVNS. CDR3 size: 14 residues. Trimming shortened V by 4 bases and J by 2 bases, and 12 bases separated the two germline ends. The chain's CDR3 is CASSGQGQAYEQYF. For the CDR3, the DNA is TGTGCCAGCAGTGGTCAGGGGCAAGCCTACGAGCAGTACTTC.

This clone was observed a single time. V usage is TRBV7-2 and J usage is TRBJ1-3; 7 bases are shared with TRBD1. V dropped 2 bases and J dropped 2; count of bases not matched to a gene: 6. CDR3 length: 16 residues. Germline CDR1 SGHTA, CDR2 FQGNSA. CDR3 sequence (DNA): TGTGCCAGCAGCTTACGACAGGGTATCACTGGAAACACCATATATTTT. Its protein is CASSLRQGITGNTIYF. Looking up the rest from reference TRBV7-2 and TRBJ1-3 gives the full variable domain: GAGVSQSPSNKVTEKGKDVELRCDPISGHTALYWYRQSLGQGLEFLIYFQGNSAPDKSGLPSDRFSAERTGGSVSTLTIQRTQQEDSAVYLCASSLRQGITGNTIYFGEGSWLTVV.

V usage is TRBV18 and J usage is TRBJ1-5; D gene uncertain. Deletions cut 8 bases from V and 2 bases from J, with 13 bases between. This CDR3 is 14 amino acids long. Germline V CDR1 and CDR2: KGHSH, LQKENI. CDR3: CASRAGRGNQPQHF. DNA of the CDR3: TGTGCCAGCCGTGCGGGCCGGGGCAATCAGCCCCAGCATTTT.

This clone has just a few counts. This chain connects TRBV19 to TRBJ1-5, with D perhaps matching TRBD1 (5 bases). Trimming removed 3 bases from V and 5 bases from J, with 8 bases in between. CDR1 and CDR2 (germline): LNHDA, SQIVND (reference sequence). This CDR3 region has 13 residues. The CDR3: CASSMGRDQPQHF. CDR3 bases: TGTGCCAGTAGTATGGGCAGGGATCAGCCCCAGCATTTT.

V usage is TRBV4-2 and J usage is TRBJ2-3, with 10 bases that match TRBD2. The CDR3 totals 17 residues. V gave up 4 bases and J gave up 0 bases; unmatched junction bases: 7. Germline V CDR1 and CDR2: LGHNA, YNFKEQ. The CDR3 DNA sequence: TGTGCCAGCAGCCTTGCTCGGACTAGCGGAAGCACAGATACGCAGTATTTT. Translated: CASSLARTSGSTDTQYF.

The chain employs TRBV7-9 and TRBJ1-3, with TRBD1 matching 8 bases. Germline V gene data show CDR1 as SEHNR and CDR2 as FQNEAQ (reference sequence). Germline trimming cut 5 bases from V and 2 bases from J; bases unmatched to any gene: 2. The CDR3 runs to 14 residues. CDR3 amino acids: CASSRDRPGNTIYF. In DNA form, the CDR3 reads TGTGCCAGCAGCCGGGACAGGCCTGGAAACACCATATATTTT.

The rearrangement uses TRBV30 and TRBJ2-1; 9 bases fit TRBD1. Germline CDR1 and CDR2: GTSNPN and SVGIG (reference sequence). Unmatched junction bases numbered 9, after V lost 4 bases and J lost 11 bases. This CDR3 has 13 residues. The CDR3 protein is CAWIILGTGKQFF. The DNA of the CDR3 is TGTGCCTGGATAATCCTCGGGACAGGGAAGCAGTTCTTC.

This clone came up once. The chain uses TRBV28 and TRBJ2-7, with 10 bases lining up with TRBD2. From germline, CDR1 is MDHEN and CDR2 SYDVKM. V shed 2 bases, J shed 7 bases, and the junction held 8 bases outside the gene matches. The CDR3 is made up of 15 amino acids. CDR3 loop: CASSLSGRASHEQYF. The CDR3 region has the DNA TGTGCCAGCAGTTTAAGCGGGAGGGCCAGTCATGAGCAGTACTTC.

This clone was counted many times. This CDR3 reads CASSPVLIMTGTNYGYTF. The CDR3 nucleotides are TGTGCCAGCAGCCCCGTCCTCATTATGACAGGGACGAACTATGGCTACACCTTC. J is TRBJ1-2 and V is TRBV7-8; TRBD1 matches 7 bases. The CDR3 runs to 18 residues. J lost 2 bases, V lost 5 bases, and 17 bases had no gene match. Germline V lookup: CDR1 SGHVS, CDR2 FQNEAQ.

The chain couples TRBV9 to TRBJ2-3; D is unresolved. Germline CDR1 reads SGDLS; CDR2 reads YYNGEE. CDR3 length: 15 residues. Deletions cut 1 base from V and 4 bases from J, with 13 bases between. The CDR3 region has the DNA TGTGCCAGCAGCGTAAGTCTCTCGCGGCCAGATACGCAGTATTTT. It is translated as CASSVSLSRPDTQYF.

J is TRBJ2-5 and V is TRBV7-9; no clear D gene. The germline V gene has CDR1 SEHNR and CDR2 FQNEAQ (reference sequence). The CDR3 extends over 15 amino acids. V was trimmed by 9 bases and J by 1 base, leaving 18 bases between them. The CDR3 sequence: CASNFAGSFQETQYF. The CDR3 nucleotides read TGTGCCAGTAATTTCGCAGGATCATTCCAAGAGACCCAGTACTTC.

The CDR3 DNA sequence: TGCGCCAGCAGCTGGTCGGGTCTCAGCCTCTCTGGGGCCAACGTCCTGACTTTC. Translated: CASSWSGLSLSGANVLTF. V and J are TRBV5-1 and TRBJ2-6; D unresolved. The CDR3 length is 18 residues. V was trimmed by 3 bases and J by 0 bases, leaving 16 bases between them. The germline V gene has CDR1 SGHRS and CDR2 YFSETQ.

This clone was found a few times. This chain connects TRBV28 to TRBJ1-3; TRBD1 matches at 7 bases. With V trimmed by 7 bases and J by 1 base, 7 bases remained unmatched. The CDR3 has 15 amino acids. Per the germline V gene, CDR1 is MDHEN and CDR2 is SYDVKM. This chain's CDR3 is CASNRGWGSGNTIYF. The CDR3 bases are TGTGCCAGCAACAGGGGTTGGGGGTCTGGAAACACCATATATTTT.

This clone came up a few times. V and J are TRBV24-1 and TRBJ2-2; TRBD1 matches at 10 bases. The germline gives CDR1 KGHDR, CDR2 SFDVKD. This CDR3 has 14 amino acids. Unmatched junction bases numbered 4, after V lost 9 bases and J lost 4 bases. The CDR3 is CATSRQGATGELFF. CDR3 DNA sequence: TGTGCCACCTCCCGACAGGGGGCCACCGGGGAGCTGTTTTTT.

This clone was detected only once. The rearrangement joins TRBV28 to TRBJ2-5, with 9 bases fitting TRBD1. V gave up 10 bases and J gave up 3 bases; unmatched junction bases: 9. Germline values: CDR1 MDHEN, CDR2 SYDVKM. This CDR3 region has 14 residues. CDR3 nucleotide sequence: TGTGCCACAAGGACAGGGGAGGTGGAAGAGACCCAGTACTTC. Translation: CATRTGEVEETQYF.

The rearrangement links TRBV24-1 to TRBJ2-3, with 12 bases matching TRBD2. Per germline, CDR1 KGHDR and CDR2 SFDVKD. The CDR3 is 18 residues long. Trimming at V came to 9 bases and at J to 4 bases, leaving 16 bases not matched to a gene. The CDR3, as DNA: TGTGCCACCCAACCACGACTAGCGGGAGTCCCTGGGGCAGATACGCAGTATTTT. This translates into CATQPRLAGVPGADTQYF.

The chain recombines TRBV29-1 with TRBJ2-4; 10 bases align to TRBD1. Per germline, CDR1 SQVTM and CDR2 ANQGSEA. The CDR3 length is 15 residues. Trimming cost V 6 bases and J 6 bases; bases outside gene matches: 11. The CDR3 DNA is TGCAGCGTGACGGAGATTAGGACAGGGGGAAACATTCAGTACTTC. Residues: CSVTEIRTGGNIQYF.

This clone showed up just once. The rearrangement joins TRBV2 to TRBJ2-1, with 13 positions matching TRBD2. Germline CDR1 is SNHLY and CDR2 is FYNNEI. CDR3 length: 14 residues. V was clipped by 4 bases and J by 10 bases; unmatched bases: 4. CDR3 sequence (DNA): TGTGCCAGCAGTGGACTAGCGGGAGGCCAAGAGCAGTTCTTC. It encodes CASSGLAGGQEQFF.

The table lists this clone with a count of one. V and J are TRBV7-8 and TRBJ2-3; 8 positions agree with TRBD2. In germline, CDR1 is SGHVS, CDR2 FQNEAQ. The ends lost 3 bases at V and 3 bases at J; junction bases unmatched: 8. This CDR3 comprises 16 residues. CDR3 sequence (DNA): TGTGCCAGCAGCTTCGACTCCGGGACTAGTACAGATACGCAGTATTTT. Translated: CASSFDSGTSTDTQYF.

The gene calls are TRBV9 and TRBJ1-6; 8 nucleotides line up with TRBD1. The J segment lost 10 bases and the V segment lost 4 bases, leaving 10 bases of the junction unmatched. Germline loops: CDR1 SGDLS, CDR2 YYNGEE. The CDR3 is 15 amino acids. This CDR3 is CASSPQTGGWSPLHF. CDR3 sequence (DNA): TGTGCCAGCAGCCCCCAAACAGGGGGTTGGTCACCCCTCCACTTT.

The V gene is TRBV19, the J gene TRBJ1-2; TRBD1 matches at 8 bases. Germline lookup yields CDR1 LNHDA and CDR2 SQIVND (reference sequence). The junction had 8 bases not matched to a gene; V was cut back by 3 bases and J by 5 bases. This CDR3 has 15 residues. The CDR3 reads CASSINGRGRYGYTF. CDR3 nucleotides: TGTGCCAGTAGTATCAATGGCAGGGGGCGATATGGCTACACCTTC.